These 32 T cell receptor beta chains originate from one sample sequenced in a study of beta chain features in type 1 diabetes (dated by TCRdb to 2016 to 2019). Receptor libraries were prepared by the immunoSEQ multiplex PCR assay. The entire amount of isolated RNA was reverse transcribed using the High Capacity cDNA Reverse Transcription Kit, so the sequenced TCRB transcripts were expressed ones. The immuneACCESS repertoire file appears here via TCRdb, limited to in-frame rearrangements. These files lack a portion of the clones; in checked studies, under half of the deficit traces to unresolved V genes, and the cause of the others is not known. The sample table contains roughly 170,000 clones; only one count was recorded for 13% of them. The ten largest clones add up to 0.62% of the sample. The material sequenced was central memory CD4+ T cells from blood. The receptors were sampled from a woman aged 18 to 35 in good health.

This clone has a handful of counts. The V and J genes are TRBV4-1 and TRBJ2-7; 9 positions match TRBD1. The CDR3 length is 15 residues. CDR1 is MGHRA, CDR2 YSYEKL, per germline. Losses at the gene ends were 5 bases for V and 3 bases for J; bases not matched to a gene: 8. The CDR3 region is CASSFLQGAIYEQYF. The CDR3 DNA follows: TGCGCCAGCAGCTTTCTACAGGGGGCAATCTACGAGCAGTACTTC.

V is TRBV28 and J is TRBJ2-7; D gene unclear. Germline assignment: CDR1 MDHEN and CDR2 SYDVKM. V gave up 2 bases and J gave up 0 bases, with 8 bases separating them. The CDR3 has 14 amino acids. CDR3 nucleotide sequence: TGTGCCAGCAGTTTACACGGTTCCTCCTACGAGCAGTACTTC. Amino acids: CASSLHGSSYEQYF.

This clone came up a few times. The rearrangement links TRBV7-8 to TRBJ2-1; TRBD2 agrees at 10 bases. CDR1 is SGHVS and CDR2 is FQNEAQ in the germline V gene. The V segment lost 5 bases and the J segment 1 base; nucleotides outside the gene matches: 14. This CDR3 contains 19 residues. CDR3 in DNA: TGTGCCAGCAGCCCTAGGACTAGCGGAACCCGATATTCCTACAATGAGCAGTTCTTC. It yields the protein CASSPRTSGTRYSYNEQFF. The full variable domain, rest sourced from reference TRBV7-8 and TRBJ2-1, is GAGVSQSPRYKVAKRGQDVALRCDPISGHVSLFWYQQALGQGPEFLTYFQNEAQLDKSGLPSDRFFAERPEGSVSTLKIQRTQQEDSAVYLCASSPRTSGTRYSYNEQFFGPGTRLTVL.

The chain joins TRBV2 to TRBJ1-2, with D possibly matching TRBD1 (5 bases). Germline lookup yields CDR1 SNHLY and CDR2 FYNNEI. V gave up 6 bases and J gave up 4 bases, with 12 bases separating them. The CDR3 has 13 amino acids. CDR3 residues: CASSQGFGYGYTF. The CDR3 region has the DNA TGTGCCAGCAGCCAGGGTTTTGGCTATGGCTACACCTTC.

A few counts support this clone. This chain joins TRBV30 and TRBJ1-1; 8 nucleotides line up with TRBD1. Losses at the gene ends were 1 base for V and 1 base for J; bases not matched to a gene: 5. CDR3 size: 15 residues. In germline, CDR1 is GTSNPN, CDR2 SVGIG (reference sequence). CDR3 residues: CAWSGRQGSNTEAFF. The DNA for the CDR3 is TGTGCCTGGAGTGGCCGACAGGGGTCGAACACTGAAGCTTTCTTT. The full variable domain, its missing parts supplied by reference TRBV30 and TRBJ1-1, is SQTIHQWPATLVQPVGSPLSLECTVEGTSNPNLYWYRQAAGRGLQLLFYSVGIGQISSEVPQNLSASRPQDRQFILSSKKLLLSDSGFYLCAWSGRQGSNTEAFFGQGTRLTVV.

Regarding this clone: At the DNA level, this CDR3 is encoded by other sequences in the same sample as well. The V call is TRBV6-4, the J call TRBJ2-1, with 7 bases matching TRBD2. V was clipped by 1 base and J by 10 bases; unmatched bases: 7. The CDR3 has 14 residues. Germline V gene data show CDR1 as MRHNA and CDR2 as SNTAGT. CDR3 nucleotides: TGTGCCAGCAGTGACTTCGGCGGGAGAAGGGAGCAGTTCTTC. Amino acid sequence: CASSDFGGRREQFF.

The chain carries TRBV7-9 and TRBJ2-7, with 9 bases matching TRBD1. Looked up from germline, CDR1 is SEHNR and CDR2 is FQNEAQ (reference sequence). CDR3 size: 15 residues. The V gene end was trimmed by 5 bases and the J gene end by 1 base; junction bases not matched to a gene: 6. The CDR3 nucleotides read TGTGCCAGCAGCGGCCGGGACAGGGAATCCTACGAGCAGTACTTC. Its translation is CASSGRDRESYEQYF.

In its sample, this clone was seen a few times. The chain employs TRBV29-1 and TRBJ1-1; 9 nucleotides align to TRBD1. The CDR3 sequence is 14 residues long. Germline loops: CDR1 SQVTM, CDR2 ANQGSEA. Unmatched junction bases numbered 9, after V lost 4 bases and J lost 6 bases. This chain's CDR3 is CSVGGWGQGAEAFF. For the CDR3, the DNA is TGCAGCGTTGGAGGTTGGGGACAGGGCGCTGAAGCTTTCTTT.

CDR3 nucleotide sequence: TGTGCCAGCTCACCGACGATACAGGGAGATACGCAGTATTTT. This codes for CASSPTIQGDTQYF. The chain is built from TRBV18 and TRBJ2-3, with D maybe TRBD1 (6 bases). The CDR3 runs 14 residues. Per germline, CDR1 KGHSH and CDR2 LQKENI. V shed 3 bases and J shed 5 bases, with 12 bases lying between them.

The chain joins TRBV18 to TRBJ2-2, with no clear D. This CDR3 comprises 16 residues. The germline gives CDR1 KGHSH, CDR2 LQKENI. Deletions cut 2 bases from V and 1 base from J, with 11 bases between. The CDR3 loop is CASSPSRQVNTGELFF. The CDR3 nucleotides read TGTGCCAGCTCACCAAGTCGGCAGGTGAACACCGGGGAGCTGTTTTTT.

The rearrangement uses TRBV18 and TRBJ1-5, with TRBD1 matching over 8 bases. Germline-derived CDR1 and CDR2 are KGHSH and LQKENI. V lost 4 bases and J lost 7; bases outside the gene matches: 12. The CDR3 spans 16 residues. CDR3 amino acids: CASSRDAPGGLQPQHF. DNA for the CDR3: TGTGCCAGCTCACGAGACGCACCAGGGGGCCTACAGCCCCAGCATTTT.

In regard to this clone: This sample includes further DNA sequences coding for the same CDR3. The genes are TRBV28 and TRBJ1-2; 7 bases agree with TRBD1. The CDR3 covers 12 residues. Germline assignment: CDR1 MDHEN and CDR2 SYDVKM. J gave up 8 bases and V 1 base, and 1 base lay outside the gene matches. CDR3 sequence reads: CASSLSTGGYTF. In nucleotides, the CDR3 is TGTGCCAGCAGTTTATCGACAGGGGGCTACACCTTC.

This clone was seen a few times. This chain joins TRBV23-1 and TRBJ2-1; weak D call: TRBD1 (7 bases). TRBV23-1 is an ORF, and what it does is uncertain. The V gene lost 2 bases and the J gene lost 7 bases, with 15 bases spanning the gap. There are 15 residues in the CDR3. The CDR3 loop is CASSQKGGTENEQFF. The CDR3 DNA reads TGCGCCAGCAGTCAAAAAGGAGGGACAGAAAATGAGCAGTTCTTC.

The gene calls are TRBV2 and TRBJ2-5, with 11 bases lining up with TRBD1. The V and J ends lost 6 bases and 2 bases, in that order; junction bases with no gene match: 5. Germline assignment: CDR1 SNHLY and CDR2 FYNNEI. The CDR3 totals 15 residues. The CDR3 coding sequence is TGTGCCAGCAGGGCCGGGGACAGGGGGCAAGAGACCCAGTACTTC. Protein: CASRAGDRGQETQYF.

This sequence joins TRBV7-2 and TRBJ2-1; 11 bases fit TRBD2. V shed 1 base, J shed 10 bases, and the junction held 6 bases outside the gene matches. This CDR3 region has 15 residues. Germline assignment: CDR1 SGHTA and CDR2 FQGNSA. The CDR3 loop is CASSLDLAGGREQFF. The CDR3 DNA is TGTGCCAGCAGCTTAGATCTAGCGGGGGGTAGGGAGCAGTTCTTC.

The genes are TRBV28 and TRBJ1-4, with D unclear. V was trimmed by 7 bases and J by 10 bases, leaving 13 bases between them. Germline V gives CDR1 MDHEN, CDR2 SYDVKM. The CDR3 totals 12 residues. CDR3 residues: CASTAPVGKLFF. The CDR3 region has the DNA TGTGCCAGCACCGCCCCGGTTGGAAAACTGTTTTTT. Filled out from reference TRBV28 and TRBJ1-4, the complete variable domain reads DVKVTQSSRYLVKRTGEKVFLECVQDMDHENMFWYRQDPGLGLRLIYFSYDVKMKEKGDIPEGYSVSREKKERFSLILESASTNQTSMYLCASTAPVGKLFFGSGTQLSVL.

The chain employs TRBV28 and TRBJ2-1; 9 positions agree with TRBD1. After removal of 6 bases from V and 2 bases from J, the junction contained 11 bases not matched to a gene. The CDR3 loop spans 17 amino acids. Looked up from germline, CDR1 is MDHEN and CDR2 is SYDVKM. CDR3 coding DNA: TGTGCCAGCAGCTCCCGATCCGGGGACAGGGCCTACAATGAGCAGTTCTTC. Translation gives CASSSRSGDRAYNEQFF.

The chain joins TRBV5-4 to TRBJ2-7; 7 positions agree with TRBD1. After removal of 2 bases from V and 6 bases from J, the junction contained 11 bases not matched to a gene. The CDR3 consists of 15 residues. The germline gives CDR1 SGHNT, CDR2 YYREEE (reference sequence). The CDR3 loop is CASSLHHTTGREQYF. The CDR3, as DNA: TGTGCCAGCAGCTTACACCACACGACAGGGCGCGAGCAGTACTTC.

This clone was detected a few times. V is TRBV6-1 and J is TRBJ2-7; TRBD1 matches 9 bases. Germline CDR1 and CDR2: MNHNS and SASEGT. With 6 bases clipped from V and 3 bases from J, the junction kept 6 bases outside the gene matches. The CDR3 is made up of 14 amino acids. The CDR3 coding sequence is TGTGCCAGCAGCCTCGGGACAGGGTTCTACGAGCAGTACTTC. Protein: CASSLGTGFYEQYF.

V is TRBV29-1 and J is TRBJ2-6; 10 bases agree with TRBD1. Trimming at V came to 4 bases and at J to 0 bases, leaving 3 bases not matched to a gene. In germline, CDR1 is SQVTM, CDR2 ANQGSEA. This CDR3 region has 16 residues. Here the CDR3 DNA reads TGCAGCGTTGCGGGACAGGGGATCTCTGGGGCCAACGTCCTGACTTTC. Its translation: CSVAGQGISGANVLTF.

The chain employs TRBV28 and TRBJ1-1, with TRBD1 as a possible D gene (5 bases). The ends were cut back, 3 bases at V and 0 bases at J, with 11 bases in the middle. The CDR3 loop spans 15 amino acids. Germline-derived CDR1 and CDR2 are MDHEN and SYDVKM. CDR3 coding DNA: TGTGCCAGCAGTTTCCCTAACAGGATGAACACTGAAGCTTTCTTT. Its translation is CASSFPNRMNTEAFF.

This clone has a handful of counts. The J gene is TRBJ2-5, the V gene TRBV19; a possible D gene is TRBD2 (6 bases). Per the germline V gene, CDR1 is LNHDA and CDR2 is SQIVND (reference sequence). V lost 6 bases, J lost 5 bases, and 13 bases lay in between. This CDR3 spans 13 amino acids. The CDR3 bases are TGTGCCAGTAGCGGGAGTTATGCGGAGACCCAGTACTTC. This codes for CASSGSYAETQYF.

J is TRBJ2-6 and V is TRBV7-3; the match to TRBD1 covers 9 bases. The J segment lost 4 bases and the V segment lost 4 bases, leaving 5 bases of the junction unmatched. Germline assignment: CDR1 SGHTA and CDR2 FQGTGA. The CDR3 is 16 amino acids. Here the CDR3 reads CASSSGTGSGANVLTF. CDR3 in DNA: TGTGCCAGCAGCTCCGGGACAGGGTCCGGGGCCAACGTCCTGACTTTC.

This sequence joins TRBV18 and TRBJ1-2; 7 bases line up with TRBD1. After removal of 4 bases from V and 8 bases from J, the junction contained 7 bases not matched to a gene. The CDR3 runs 13 residues. Germline CDR1 KGHSH, CDR2 LQKENI. CDR3 residues: CASSLEGQTGYTF. The CDR3 bases are TGTGCCAGCTCACTAGAGGGACAGACAGGCTACACCTTC.

This clone occurred a few times. J is TRBJ1-3 and V is TRBV11-2; D ambiguous. Trimming removed 4 bases from V and 0 bases from J, with 10 bases in between. Germline assignment: CDR1 SGHAT and CDR2 FQNNGV. This CDR3 is built from 15 residues. As DNA, the CDR3 is TGTGCCAGCAGCTACCAGTTTAACTCTGGAAACACCATATATTTT. Encoded protein: CASSYQFNSGNTIYF.

This clone has a handful of counts. The genes are TRBV18 and TRBJ2-7, with 9 bases lining up with TRBD1. Germline V CDR1 and CDR2: KGHSH, LQKENI. Trimming removed 5 bases from V and 5 bases from J; junction bases left unmatched: 10. The CDR3 is made up of 15 amino acids. The CDR3 protein is CASSKVGQGIDEQYF. CDR3 DNA: TGTGCCAGCTCAAAAGTGGGACAGGGAATCGACGAGCAGTACTTC.

This clone was observed a handful of times. The V and J genes are TRBV7-2 and TRBJ2-2, with a weak D call TRBD2 (7 bases). CDR3 size: 15 residues. Germline V lookup: CDR1 SGHTA, CDR2 FQGNSA. V lost 5 bases and J lost 0, with 10 bases in between. CDR3 nucleotide sequence: TGTGCCAGCAGCCCGGGGGGCGCGAACACCGGGGAGCTGTTTTTT. It codes for CASSPGGANTGELFF.

This clone was seen a handful of times. The chain uses TRBV7-6 and TRBJ2-1; D remains unclear. V lost 5 bases, J lost 8 bases, and 13 bases lay in between. Germline V gives CDR1 SGHVS, CDR2 FNYEAQ. The CDR3 loop spans 13 amino acids. CDR3 sequence: CASSLNRRDEQFF. The CDR3 region has the DNA TGTGCCAGCAGCCTTAATCGGAGAGATGAGCAGTTCTTC.

The rearrangement joins TRBV7-3 to TRBJ2-3, with 8 bases fitting TRBD1. Per germline, CDR1 SGHTA and CDR2 FQGTGA. J was trimmed by 2 bases and V by 5 bases; bases with no gene match: 6. This CDR3 has 15 residues. In DNA, the CDR3 is TGTGCCAGCAGCCACCGACAGGGGTCCACAGATACGCAGTATTTT. Its protein is CASSHRQGSTDTQYF.

This clone has only a few counts. The V call is TRBV7-2, the J call TRBJ1-1; tentatively, D is TRBD1 (6 bases). V was shortened by 5 bases and J by 0 bases, with 13 bases between the two germline ends. The CDR3 has 15 residues. CDR1 is SGHTA and CDR2 is FQGNSA in the germline V gene. CDR3 sequence (DNA): TGTGCCAGCAGCCACCCGGGACAAATGAACACTGAAGCTTTCTTT. It codes for CASSHPGQMNTEAFF.

This clone came up a few times. The chain recombines TRBV19 with TRBJ2-4; 7 bases are a match to TRBD2. CDR3 length: 14 amino acids. J gave up 8 bases and V 5 bases, and 9 bases lay outside the gene matches. In germline, CDR1 is LNHDA, CDR2 SQIVND (reference sequence). The CDR3 protein is CASSPPGTKYIQYF. CDR3 sequence (DNA): TGTGCCAGTAGTCCACCCGGGACTAAATACATTCAGTACTTC.

This clone has more than one count but fewer than ten. CDR3 residues: CASSPAGLTDTQYF. CDR3 DNA sequence: TGTGCCAGCTCACCCGCGGGTCTCACAGATACGCAGTATTTT. This rearrangement joins TRBV18 to TRBJ2-3; a possible D gene is TRBD2 (5 bases). This CDR3 has 14 amino acids. Germline lookup yields CDR1 KGHSH and CDR2 LQKENI. V was clipped by 3 bases and J by 2 bases, with 9 bases between them.